This T cell receptor beta chain was observed in a study of cytomegalovirus exposure and HLA in healthy donors (dated by TCRdb to 2017 to 2019). Study-wide context: In an earlier analysis of under 600 of the donors, about 260 Gb of sequence data and approximately 120 million unique TCR beta sequences from 150 million to 200 million T cells were reported. Typing coverage varied by locus: roughly 629-630 donors for A, B, C, DRB1 and DQB1; roughly 520 for DQA1; more than 600 for DPA1; more than 450 for DPB1. Every repertoire in the discovery cohort had been generated on one and the same sequencing platform. A few DR-DQ haplotypes were treated as single units for association and clustering because of strong linkage in the cohort. An earlier analysis of approximately 580 of the donors used high-throughput TCR beta sequencing to judge whether each TCR beta V gene segment behaved as functional or pseudogenic. The later analysis used no new phenotypic data to find candidate immune exposures, relying instead on TCR beta sequences and their occurrence across donors. The aim of the study was to test whether cataloging public T cell receptors could identify signatures of past pathogen exposure. Donor age, sex, ethnicity and CMV serostatus were compiled together with the repertoire data. The T cell repertoires of under 700 subjects were profiled by immunosequencing and related to cytomegalovirus serostatus. HLA typing included class I and class II loci at four-digit resolution. An early release that covered some 640 HLA-typed donors contained 300 to 350 gigabases of sequencing data and tens of millions of unique TCR sequences. Of the approximately 370 genotyped donors, less than 85% were placed in the genetic ancestry cluster associated with self-reported Caucasian donors. High-throughput TCR immunosequencing, statistical association of individual TCRs with disease status, and machine learning were combined to predict cytomegalovirus infection status. A later genetic analysis used genome-wide SNP genotypes for about 65% of the 666 donors, treating that subset as a discovery cohort. In a later analysis, previously published TCR beta repertoires from 600 to 850 donors were re-analyzed and high-resolution HLA genotyping was added so that TCR occurrence patterns could be studied. Across about 370 genotyped donors of the cohort, an average of about 240,000 unique TCR beta nucleotide sequences per donor were sequenced, and around 20% of those sequences were non-productive. A separate validation cohort of about 110 different subjects was used in addition to the 666-subject first cohort. Results the study describes overall, beyond this receptor: The study listed 150 to 200 TCR beta chains as associated with cytomegalovirus. A cluster of highly shared sequence variants was judged likely to be a technical artifact of the sequencing pipeline. Because the 87-base-pair reads could not distinguish some IMGT-functional V segments, including TRBV6-2 and TRBV6-3, those segments were excluded. When HLA alleles, especially DR and DQ, strongly co-occurred, TCR associations were difficult to assign to individual alleles. V-gene and J-gene trimming of TCR beta chains was associated with a missense DCLRE1C variant in a later genetic analysis, and the association was replicated in an independent cohort. It was suggested by the authors that the approach could potentially be generalized to other disease states and immunological phenotypes. A further reported finding was that TCR beta sequences accurately predicted the HLA-A and HLA-B alleles for most subjects in the first cohort. Because some donors lacked HLA typing at each locus, the association tests relied only on the typed subset. Correlated functional status among segregating V segments might reflect linkage disequilibrium, but an unknown experimental factor could not be ruled out. In an earlier analysis of over 550 of the donors, most TCR beta V segments were observed in productive rearrangements about 90% or about 30% of the time, broadly matching IMGT annotations. In both the original and validation cohorts, the classifier was reported to diagnose cytomegalovirus status with high specificity and sensitivity. The cohort was sequenced for TCR beta chains only, and without alpha or paired-chain data the features that could be detected were limited. In a later analysis, several top co-occurrence clusters were reported to appear linked to parvovirus B19, influenza, CMV and Epstein-Barr virus. A later analysis found that TCR association rates varied across HLA loci, with DRB1 alleles showing the most associated TCRs and HLA-C alleles the fewest. Roughly uniform sequencing depth across donors was assumed in presence/absence analyses, although this assumption may not hold. Most CMV-associated TCR beta chains appeared to be HLA-restricted in a later analysis, and the HLA associations seemed to be driven largely by CMV exposure. Across donors, most TCR sequences were observed very rarely, whereas some public TCRs were present in many individuals. Specific HLA alleles were associated with 16,951 TCR beta sequences at a false discovery rate of 0.05 in a later analysis. The earlier analysis of nearly 600 of the donors excluded some 15 rarely observed V segments, including chromosome 9 orphons, because counts were too low. A later genetic analysis reported fewer N-insertions in productive TCRs among donors in an Asian-associated ancestry cluster than the roughly 700-donor mean. For the cohort, immune exposure information was limited to CMV serostatus. A few of the identified cytomegalovirus-associated TCR beta chains were confirmed in vitro to be specific for cytomegalovirus antigens. In a later analysis, HLA-associated TCR beta chains were found to be more clonally expanded and to have lower generation probabilities than equally common non-associated chains.

The CDR3, cysteine through phenylalanine, is 15 amino acids long. Of the read, only the CDR3 DNA is kept; its 45 bases are in frame from base 1. The germline V gene encodes CDR1 SNHLY and CDR2 FYNNEI. The V end gives up 2 bases and the J end 3 bases, leaving 6 bases in the junction not matched to a gene. The cohort consisted of 600 to 700 healthy bone marrow donors. At the time of sampling, all cohort members were nominally healthy, though unrecorded immune exposures were likely present. The donor tested CMV seronegative and was one of the 352 seronegative cohort members. A peripheral blood sample was collected from each donor, and TCR beta sequencing was performed on peripheral blood mononuclear cells. Genomic DNA was extracted from the blood cell samples with the Qiagen DNeasy Blood Extraction Kit. Libraries came from the immunoSEQ multiplex PCR assay. For the multiplex PCR, a mixture combining 60 forward primers for TCR Vbeta segments and 13 reverse primers for TCR Jbeta segments was used. A multiplex PCR assay on genomic DNA amplified the CDR3 region of rearranged TCR beta genes. The Illumina HiSeq System was used to sequence the amplified TCR beta libraries as 87-base-pair reads. The original methods were these. A later analysis tallied tens of millions of unique TCR beta chains across the 700 or so repertoires, and around 12 million of those chains were shared by two or more donors. A nearest-neighbor algorithm error-corrected the raw reads and collapsed the reads into unique sequences, merging closely related sequences to remove PCR and sequencing errors. To assign V, D and J gene segments, CDR3 sequences were aligned to IMGT reference sequences. Each retained sequence needed at least a six-nucleotide match to both a V gene segment and a J gene segment. A rearrangement was called productive if the CDR3 had no stop codons and remained in frame with V and J, and every other rearrangement was called non-productive. CDR3 was defined according to IMGT convention as the region running from the second conserved V-encoded cysteine to the conserved J-encoded phenylalanine. Sequences without an unambiguous match to a single V gene segment were excluded from the earlier analysis of several hundred of the donors. An earlier analysis of 500 to 600 of the donors classified V segments as functional when productive rearrangements were above 56.7% and as segregating when the standard deviation between donors was above 5%. A statistical classification framework was built for diagnosing cytomegalovirus status from the catalog of TCR beta chain sequences. In a later analysis, V and J genes were assigned by comparing TCR nucleotide sequences against IMGT/GENE-DB human TR gene sequences. Using the TCRdist pipeline, a later analysis assigned CDR3 sequences along with most-parsimonious VDJ recombination scenarios. A later analysis defined each TCR beta chain by its CDR3 amino acid sequence plus V-gene family, and excluded reads lacking a unique V-gene family. To address suspected cross-contamination and a sequencing artifact, a later analysis removed 450 to 700 highly shared, low-generation-probability nucleotide sequences. A later analysis calculated a clonal expansion index for each public chain from normalized within-repertoire ranks of inferred template counts. A later analysis computed generation probabilities with a VDJ recombination model fitted to out-of-frame rearrangements, and checked the results against IGoR. In a later analysis, hypergeometric tests were used to score TCR-TCR, TCR-HLA and TCR-CMV co-occurrence, with a repertoire-size bias correction applied to TCR pairs. False discovery rates were estimated in a later analysis by permuting HLA or CMV assignments 20 times. In a later analysis, co-occurring TCRs were grouped with DBSCAN, and TCRdist sequence similarity was added when clustering was performed within HLA-allele-positive subsets. For co-occurrence clustering, repertoires with fewer than 30,000 or more than 120,000 public chains were excluded, along with four to six repertoires with anomalous nucleotide sharing. TCRdb took over this immuneACCESS table, retaining in-frame rearrangements with V and J assigned. Such tables are incomplete; in checked studies, under half of the missing clones stem from an unresolved V gene, and the remainder is unexplained. V and J calls and clone size are those listed in that table; D and trimming were worked out from the DNA. The sample includes approximately 130,000 clones, with 77% observed a single time. The ten largest clones take up around 1.3% of the sample.

Details on this clone: It has no known antigen specificity. It has no much larger one-base neighbor in the sample; base qualities were not kept.

The TCR was taken from a woman aged 40 to 50 in good health and CMV-seronegative. Recombination joined TRBV2 with TRBJ2-7; 8 central bases correspond to TRBD2. The source material was PBMCs. The CDR3 protein is CASSENGRVVYEQYF. The DNA sequence follows: TGTGCCAGCAGTGAAAACGGGAGGGTAGTCTACGAGCAGTACTTC.